This T cell receptor beta chain derives from a study of Graves' ophthalmopathy and Graves' hyperthyroidism (dated by TCRdb to 2017 to 2018). With respect to the entire study: Peripheral blood was collected before any treatment was given, at the time of initial diagnosis. The 95 to 100 discovery patients were randomly divided into training and test sets at a 7:3 ratio. In six hyperthyroidism patients, the T-cell repertoire of thyroid tissue was compared with the T-cell repertoire of blood. In total, approximately 130 blood samples were TCR-sequenced: under 45 ophthalmopathy, 80 or so hyperthyroidism and 17 hyperthyroidism-to-ophthalmopathy patients. To explore V-J signatures distinguishing ophthalmopathy from hyperthyroidism, a discovery set of about 99 patients (fewer than 45 ophthalmopathy, some 55 stable hyperthyroidism) was enrolled. An independent validation cohort comprised 18 hyperthyroidism patients and over 15 patients who later progressed from hyperthyroidism to ophthalmopathy. The study used signatures of the TCR beta repertoire to tell Graves' ophthalmopathy apart from Graves' hyperthyroidism and to predict which patients would progress to ophthalmopathy. Following sampling, methimazole starting at 30 mg daily was administered to hyperthyroidism patients, and high-dose intravenous methylprednisolone was administered to ophthalmopathy patients.

Unmatched junction bases come to 4, with V trimmed by 4 bases and J by 4 bases. The cysteine opens and the phenylalanine closes a CDR3 of 13 amino acids. Kept here is only the CDR3 DNA, which spans 39 bases and is read in frame from base 1. The germline V gene supplies CDR1 SGHDN and CDR2 FVKESK. Hyperthyroidism was considered stable if no progression to ophthalmopathy occurred within 18 months of follow-up. Hyperthyroidism patients were newly diagnosed, were aged 18 to 65 years, and had a disease duration under 2 months. Patients with other autoimmune diseases, uncontrolled infections, pregnancy or lactation were excluded from the study. Diagnosis relied on clinical symptoms, serum thyroxine, TRAb, thyroid ultrasound and orbital computed tomography. PBMCs were isolated from more than 8 ml of fresh peripheral blood by Ficoll-Paque density gradient centrifugation. Trizol reagent was used to extract the total RNA, and its quality was then checked on an Agilent 2100 Bioanalyzer.

This clonotype was seen repeatedly, ten times or more. The specificity of this receptor is unknown. It has no much larger one-base neighbor in the sample; base qualities were not kept. Overall study results and their limits: In validation, the model predicted ophthalmopathy progression with roughly 68% sensitivity and less than 80% specificity; fewer than 15 predicted patients were CT-confirmed with GO in a median of about 7.1 months. No statistical method was used to predetermine the sample size, and group allocation was not hidden from the investigators. In cross-validation, the 13-signature model distinguished ophthalmopathy from stable hyperthyroidism with about 87% sensitivity and nearly 82% specificity, and in the test set the corresponding values were roughly 80% and 76%. Among expanded thyroid clonotypes with frequency above 0.001, most also showed up in blood, which suggests that blood repertoires may reflect the thyroid immune response.

For repertoire sequencing, the TCR beta CDR3 regions were amplified from RNA transcripts. The first round was an RT-PCR using HTBI primers with the Qiagen OneStep RT-PCR kit, and this first round was followed by a second-round multiplex PCR, then size selection and purification. Sequencing of the libraries was carried out on an Illumina HiSeq2000 in paired-end mode with 100 bp reads. As for how the authors treated the data: SOAPnuke was used to process the reads, throwing out any read that had adapters, had uncalled bases, had a mean Phred below 15, or lacked an exact constant-primer or identifier match. COPE v1.2.5 was used to merge high-quality paired reads. Clonotypes were defined as unique nucleotide sequences and were aligned to IMGT TRB V, D and J references using MiTCR v1.1. Analysis was restricted to V-J combinations with a frequency above 0.0001, which covered just over 98% of repertoires. A TCR clonal expansion and chaos score per V-J combination was defined as the ratio of F50 clonal expansion to chaos observed in the TCRdist matrix. Welch's t-statistics and random forest were used to narrow the features down to around 12 V-J combinations, which were then fed into a naive Bayes classifier. The Morisita-Horn index was used to measure how similar the thyroid and blood repertoires were. The public reads were reanalyzed by TCRdb: fastp trimming at Q25, MiXCR alignment, in-frame beta chains only. Rows merge per CDR3 protein into single entries with the most common DNA and genes. TCRdb's processing, not the authors', yielded these V and J calls. The sample yields roughly 400,000 distinct CDR3 sequences; roughly 15% were counted once. 7% of the sample rests with the top ten.

The rearranged segments are TRBV14 and TRBJ2-7; 7 bases in the junction line up with TRBD1. The clonotype was recovered from a young woman with stable Graves' hyperthyroidism. Donor details come from another sample of the same person, matched by shared clones. Sequencing was carried out using peripheral blood. The sequence in DNA is TGTGCCAGCAGCCGGGCAGGGGGATACGAGCAGTACTTC. This encodes CASSRAGGYEQYF.